This T cell receptor beta chain was recovered during a study of shared clonotypes between healthy human individuals. In the original analysis: Owing to the provision of junction-only sequences devoid of quality scores by immunoSEQ, filtering differed. The protocol was immunoSEQ multiplex PCR, while the TCRdb copy is restricted to in-frame clones and leaves out a portion. That table furnishes V, J and clone size, whereas the DNA furnished D and trimming. This sample has about 2.3 million clones, with 92% found just once. Germline V gene data show CDR1 as MNHNS and CDR2 as SASEGT. The J segment lost 6 bases and the V segment lost 0 bases, leaving 4 bases of the junction unmatched. The CDR3 consists of 15 residues.

The sequenced sample consisted of naive CD4+ T cells from PBMCs. The subset here: CD45RA+ positively selected. The rearrangement joins TRBV6-1 to TRBJ2-7; TRBD1 matches at 11 bases. The origin of this receptor is a man in his late teens or twenties in good health. Some clones in this sample may be carry-over from other donors' samples. The CDR3 DNA is TGTGCCAGCAGTGAAGCGGCGGGACAGGGGGGCGAGCAGTACTTC. Translating gives CASSEAAGQGGEQYF.